A single sample gave rise to the 21 T cell receptor beta chains below, sequenced in a study of regulatory and conventional T cells in RAG deficiency. Conventional CD4+ T cells were sorted from blood as CD25-low CD127-high cells. Clones were read by immunoSEQ multiplex PCR, and TCRdb kept only the in-frame ones, dropping some. The table includes more than 8,500 clones, 90% to 95% detected once. Sequenced material: CD4+ effector T cells sorted from blood. The origin of the receptors is a human donor with RAG deficiency presenting as severe combined immunodeficiency.

This sequence joins TRBV7-2 and TRBJ2-1; 7 nucleotides line up with TRBD1. The CDR3 length is 12 residues. V was clipped by 6 bases and J by 7 bases; unmatched bases: 3. The V gene's germline CDR1 is SGHTA and CDR2 FQGNSA. The CDR3 DNA reads TGTGCCAGCAGAAACAGGGGAAATGAGCAGTTCTTC. Translation gives CASRNRGNEQFF.

V usage is TRBV9 and J usage is TRBJ2-1; the match to TRBD2 covers 8 bases. The CDR3 extends over 17 amino acids. The ends lost 0 bases at V and 0 bases at J; junction bases unmatched: 5. The germline gives CDR1 SGDLS, CDR2 YYNGEE. CDR3 loop: CASSVAGGEHSYNEQFF. CDR3 coding DNA: TGTGCCAGCAGCGTAGCCGGGGGGGAACACTCCTACAATGAGCAGTTCTTC.

The chain employs TRBV7-2 and TRBJ2-7; D is uncertain. The CDR3 has 13 amino acids. V was cut by 5 bases and J by 4 bases, with 12 bases left in between. Germline loops: CDR1 SGHTA, CDR2 FQGNSA. CDR3 bases: TGTGCCAGCAGCGCCGGGCCTCTTTACGAGCAGTACTTC. Amino acid sequence: CASSAGPLYEQYF.

This clone has a single count. The V and J genes are TRBV11-3 and TRBJ2-5; D unclear. Trimming took 5 bases from V and 5 from J, leaving 12 bases between them. CDR1 and CDR2 (germline): SGHNT, YENEEA. There are 13 residues in the CDR3. CDR3 loop: CASSQHSDETQYF. CDR3 nucleotide sequence: TGTGCCAGCAGCCAACACAGTGACGAGACCCAGTACTTC.

DNA of the CDR3: TGTGCCAGCAGCGTTCAAGGGGGGGAGACCCAGTACTTC. Translation gives CASSVQGGETQYF. The chain has TRBV7-3 and TRBJ2-5; possibly TRBD1 or TRBD2 for D (6 bases each). V dropped 5 bases and J dropped 5 bases, with 12 bases sitting between them. The CDR3 is 13 residues long. CDR1 is SGHTA, CDR2 FQGTGA, per germline.

The chain couples TRBV27 to TRBJ2-3; 10 bases are shared with TRBD2. The CDR3 covers 15 residues. V gave up 5 bases and J gave up 0 bases; unmatched junction bases: 2. Germline values: CDR1 MNHEY, CDR2 SMNVEV (reference sequence). The DNA of the CDR3 is TGTGCCAGCAGTAGCGGGAGGGCTAGCACAGATACGCAGTATTTT. Translation gives CASSSGRASTDTQYF.

The J gene is TRBJ2-3, the V gene TRBV9, with TRBD1 identical over 8 bases. Looked up from germline, CDR1 is SGDLS and CDR2 is YYNGEE. The V segment lost 0 bases and the J segment 9 bases; nucleotides outside the gene matches: 15. This CDR3 has 17 residues. CDR3 nucleotides: TGTGCCAGCAGCGTAGGGGAGACCGGGACAGGCCAAGGGACGCAGTATTTT. It encodes CASSVGETGTGQGTQYF.

The table lists this clone with a count of one. The CDR3 protein is CASSYYIDPSATEAFF. CDR3 coding DNA: TGTGCCAGCAGTTATTACATCGACCCCTCGGCGACTGAAGCTTTCTTT. V is TRBV6-5 and J is TRBJ1-1; D ambiguous. CDR3 size: 16 residues. Trimming took off 3 bases at V and 5 bases at J, with 19 bases between the two ends. Germline V gene data show CDR1 as MNHEY and CDR2 as SVGAGI.

The chain recombines TRBV11-2 with TRBJ2-3; no clear D. Germline CDR1 is SGHAT and CDR2 is FQNNGV. Trimming removed 1 base at V and 5 bases at J, with 4 bases between. The CDR3 consists of 12 residues. CDR3 sequence reads: CASSLVGDTQYF. The DNA of the CDR3 is TGTGCCAGCAGCTTAGTGGGAGATACGCAGTATTTT.

The V call is TRBV7-3, the J call TRBJ2-7; a weak D match, TRBD2 (5 bases). Trimming shortened V by 0 bases and J by 6 bases, and 9 bases separated the two germline ends. Germline values: CDR1 SGHTA, CDR2 FQGTGA. The CDR3 has 13 residues. Written as DNA, the CDR3 is TGTGCCAGCAGCTTAACCGCAGGACTCGAGCAGTACTTC. Translating gives CASSLTAGLEQYF. Filled out from reference TRBV7-3 and TRBJ2-7, the complete variable domain reads GAGVSQTPSNKVTEKGKYVELRCDPISGHTALYWYRQSLGQGPEFLIYFQGTGAADDSGLPNDRFFAVRPEGSVSTLKIQRTERGDSAVYLCASSLTAGLEQYFGPGTRLTVT.

The rearrangement uses TRBV10-3 and TRBJ1-1; D call uncertain. Germline V gene data show CDR1 as ENHRY and CDR2 as SYGVKD. Trimming removed 3 bases at V and 1 base at J, with 6 bases between. The CDR3 runs to 13 residues. The CDR3 DNA reads TGTGCCATCAGTGAACCGACGAACACTGAAGCTTTCTTT. It encodes CAISEPTNTEAFF.

The chain uses TRBV4-2 and TRBJ2-7, with unresolved D. Germline lookup yields CDR1 LGHNA and CDR2 YNFKEQ. V was shortened by 5 bases and J by 0 bases, with 11 bases between the two germline ends. The CDR3 covers 14 residues. The CDR3 nucleotides are TGTGCCAGCAGCAAGGCAGGCAGCTCCTACGAGCAGTACTTC. Residues: CASSKAGSSYEQYF.

The chain recombines TRBV7-2 with TRBJ2-1; the D is unclear. Germline V CDR1 and CDR2: SGHTA, FQGNSA. The CDR3 extends over 16 amino acids. The V end lost 1 base, the J end lost 0 bases, and 10 bases lay between the germline ends. In nucleotides, the CDR3 is TGTGCCAGCAGCTTAGTGGGAAGGCCCTCCTACAATGAGCAGTTCTTC. Amino acid sequence: CASSLVGRPSYNEQFF.

This CDR3 is CATSRDRGRKQYF. The CDR3 DNA reads TGTGCCACCAGCAGAGACAGGGGGCGGAAGCAGTACTTC. The rearrangement joins TRBV15 to TRBJ2-7; 8 bases match TRBD1. The ends lost 0 bases at V and 8 bases at J; junction bases unmatched: 3. There are 13 residues in the CDR3. Per germline, CDR1 LNHNV and CDR2 YYDKDF (reference sequence).

The V call is TRBV27, the J call TRBJ2-5, with D perhaps matching TRBD1 or TRBD2 (5 bases each). Germline loops: CDR1 MNHEY, CDR2 SMNVEV (reference sequence). This CDR3 contains 11 residues. The ends were cut back, 8 bases at V and 1 base at J, with 5 bases in the middle. The CDR3 sequence: CASGTQETQYF. In DNA, the CDR3 is TGTGCCAGCGGGACCCAAGAGACCCAGTACTTC.

V and J are TRBV27 and TRBJ2-3; D gene unclear. With 3 bases removed from V and 6 bases from J, the gap between germline ends came to 7 bases. Germline CDR1 MNHEY, CDR2 SMNVEV (reference sequence). The CDR3 runs to 12 residues. CDR3 amino acids: CASSFEGDTQYF. CDR3 nucleotide sequence: TGTGCCAGCAGTTTCGAAGGGGATACGCAGTATTTT.

The genes are TRBV5-4 and TRBJ2-5; 7 bases map to TRBD2. CDR1 SGHNT and CDR2 YYREEE come from the germline V gene (reference sequence). The CDR3 is made up of 15 amino acids. The junction had 3 bases not matched to a gene; V was cut back by 0 bases and J by 1 base. CDR3 DNA sequence: TGTGCCAGCAGCTTGGCACTAGCGCTCCAAGAGACCCAGTACTTC. Its protein product is CASSLALALQETQYF.

V usage is TRBV5-4 and J usage is TRBJ1-3, with TRBD1 identical over 8 bases. This CDR3 region has 15 residues. From germline, CDR1 is SGHNT and CDR2 YYREEE (reference sequence). With 4 bases clipped from V and 0 bases from J, the junction kept 3 bases outside the gene matches. The CDR3 here is CASSPTGGSGNTIYF. The CDR3 nucleotides read TGTGCCAGCAGCCCTACAGGGGGCTCTGGAAACACCATATATTTT.

The rearrangement uses TRBV5-1 and TRBJ2-3, with 9 bases aligning to TRBD1. The CDR3 sequence is 15 residues long. Looked up from germline, CDR1 is SGHRS and CDR2 is YFSETQ. The ends lost 0 bases at V and 4 bases at J; junction bases unmatched: 3. CDR3 protein: CASSLATGGPDTQYF. The CDR3, as DNA: TGCGCCAGCAGCTTGGCGACAGGGGGTCCAGATACGCAGTATTTT.

V and J are TRBV9 and TRBJ1-2, with unresolved D. V was cut by 4 bases and J by 1 base, with 2 bases left in between. Germline V gives CDR1 SGDLS, CDR2 YYNGEE. This CDR3 region has 11 residues. CDR3 DNA: TGTGCCAGCAGCCTTAACTATGGCTACACCTTC. It yields the protein CASSLNYGYTF.

This rearrangement joins TRBV5-4 to TRBJ1-2; 9 bases map to TRBD1. The V gene end was trimmed by 3 bases and the J gene end by 5 bases; junction bases not matched to a gene: 11. Germline V gives CDR1 SGHNT, CDR2 YYREEE (reference sequence). The CDR3 contains 16 residues. CDR3: CASSSFGQGTGYGYTF. DNA for the CDR3: TGTGCCAGCAGCTCGTTTGGACAGGGGACGGGTTATGGCTACACCTTC.